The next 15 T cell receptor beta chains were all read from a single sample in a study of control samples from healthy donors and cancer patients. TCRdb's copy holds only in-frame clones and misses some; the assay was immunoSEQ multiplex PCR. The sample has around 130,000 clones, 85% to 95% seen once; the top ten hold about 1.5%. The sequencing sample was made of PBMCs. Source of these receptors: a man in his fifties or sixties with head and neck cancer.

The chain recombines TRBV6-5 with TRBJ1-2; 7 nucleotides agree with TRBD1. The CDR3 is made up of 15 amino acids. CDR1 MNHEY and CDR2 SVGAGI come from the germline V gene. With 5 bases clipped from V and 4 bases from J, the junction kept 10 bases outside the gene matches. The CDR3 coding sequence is TGTGCCAGCAGTCTAGGGGGCGGTTTATTCTATGGCTACACCTTC. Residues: CASSLGGGLFYGYTF.

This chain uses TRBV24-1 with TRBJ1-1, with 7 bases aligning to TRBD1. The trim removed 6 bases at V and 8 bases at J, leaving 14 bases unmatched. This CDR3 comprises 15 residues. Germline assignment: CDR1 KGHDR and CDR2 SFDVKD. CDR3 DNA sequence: TGTGCCACCAGTCGACGTAGCCCCCAGACAGGGGAAGCTTTCTTT. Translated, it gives CATSRRSPQTGEAFF.

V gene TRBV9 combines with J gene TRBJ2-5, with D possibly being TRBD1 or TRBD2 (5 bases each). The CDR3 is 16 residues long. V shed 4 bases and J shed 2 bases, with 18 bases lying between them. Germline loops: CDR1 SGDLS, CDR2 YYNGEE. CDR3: CASSFGAVGVQETQYF. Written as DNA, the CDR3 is TGTGCCAGCAGCTTCGGGGCGGTCGGGGTACAAGAGACCCAGTACTTC.

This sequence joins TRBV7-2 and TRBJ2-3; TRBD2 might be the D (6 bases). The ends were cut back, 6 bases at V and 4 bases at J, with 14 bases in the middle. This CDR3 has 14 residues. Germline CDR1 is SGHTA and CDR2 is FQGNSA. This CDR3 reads CASRPGTSPDTQYF. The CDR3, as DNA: TGTGCCAGCAGGCCCGGGACTTCTCCAGATACGCAGTATTTT.

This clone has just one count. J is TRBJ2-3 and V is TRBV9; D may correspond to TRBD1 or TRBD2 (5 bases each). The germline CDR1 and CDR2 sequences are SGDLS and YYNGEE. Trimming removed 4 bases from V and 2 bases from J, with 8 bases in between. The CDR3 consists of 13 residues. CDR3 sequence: CASSRDHTDTQYF. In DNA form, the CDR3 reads TGTGCCAGCAGCCGGGACCACACAGATACGCAGTATTTT.

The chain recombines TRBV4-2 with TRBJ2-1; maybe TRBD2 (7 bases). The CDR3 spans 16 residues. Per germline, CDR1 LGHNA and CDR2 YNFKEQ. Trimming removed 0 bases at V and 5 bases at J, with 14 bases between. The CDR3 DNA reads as TGTGCCAGCAGCCAAGAACACGGGGGGCACAACAATGAGCAGTTCTTC. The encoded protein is CASSQEHGGHNNEQFF.

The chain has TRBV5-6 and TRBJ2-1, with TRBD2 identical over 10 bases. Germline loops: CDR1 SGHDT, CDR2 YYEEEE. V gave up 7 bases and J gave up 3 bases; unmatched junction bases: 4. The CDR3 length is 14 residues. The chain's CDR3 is CASGAGGLYNEQFF. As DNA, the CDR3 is TGTGCCAGCGGAGCGGGGGGGCTCTACAATGAGCAGTTCTTC.

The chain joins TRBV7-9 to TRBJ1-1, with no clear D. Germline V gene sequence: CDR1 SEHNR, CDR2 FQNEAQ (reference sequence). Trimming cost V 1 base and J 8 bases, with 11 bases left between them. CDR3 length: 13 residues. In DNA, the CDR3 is TGTGCCAGCAGCTTAGGGGCGCCCCGGGAAGCTTTCTTT. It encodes CASSLGAPREAFF. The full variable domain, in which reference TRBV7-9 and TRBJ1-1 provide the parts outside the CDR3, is DTGVSQNPRHKITKRGQNVTFRCDPISEHNRLYWYRQTLGQGPEFLTYFQNEAQLEKSRLLSDRFSAERPKGSFSTLEIQRTEQGDSAMYLCASSLGAPREAFFGQGTRLTVV.

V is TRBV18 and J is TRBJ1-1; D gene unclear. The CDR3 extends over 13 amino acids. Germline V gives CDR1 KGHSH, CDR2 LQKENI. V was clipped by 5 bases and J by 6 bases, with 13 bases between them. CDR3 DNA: TGTGCCAGCTCAAGCCGAACCACCGCTGAAGCTTTCTTT. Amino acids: CASSSRTTAEAFF.

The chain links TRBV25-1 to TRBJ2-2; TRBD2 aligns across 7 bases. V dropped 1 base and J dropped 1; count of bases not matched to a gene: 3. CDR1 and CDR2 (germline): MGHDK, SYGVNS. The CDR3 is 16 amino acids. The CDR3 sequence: CASSESGGGNTGELFF. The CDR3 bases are TGTGCCAGCAGTGAATCGGGGGGTGGGAACACCGGGGAGCTGTTTTTT.

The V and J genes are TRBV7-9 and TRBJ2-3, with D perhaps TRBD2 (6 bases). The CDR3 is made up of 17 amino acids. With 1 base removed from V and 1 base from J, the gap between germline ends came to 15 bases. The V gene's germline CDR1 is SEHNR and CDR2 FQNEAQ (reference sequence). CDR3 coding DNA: TGTGCCAGCAGCTTAGGAGGTGGCGGGGTGGGCACAGATACGCAGTATTTT. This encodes CASSLGGGGVGTDTQYF. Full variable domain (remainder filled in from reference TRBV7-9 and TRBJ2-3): DTGVSQNPRHKITKRGQNVTFRCDPISEHNRLYWYRQTLGQGPEFLTYFQNEAQLEKSRLLSDRFSAERPKGSFSTLEIQRTEQGDSAMYLCASSLGGGGVGTDTQYFGPGTRLTVL.

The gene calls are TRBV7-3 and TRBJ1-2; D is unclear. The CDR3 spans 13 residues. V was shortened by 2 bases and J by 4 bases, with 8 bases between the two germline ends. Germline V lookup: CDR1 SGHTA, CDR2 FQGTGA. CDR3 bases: TGTGCCAGCAGCTTACCGGGAAGCTATGGCTACACCTTC. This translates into CASSLPGSYGYTF.

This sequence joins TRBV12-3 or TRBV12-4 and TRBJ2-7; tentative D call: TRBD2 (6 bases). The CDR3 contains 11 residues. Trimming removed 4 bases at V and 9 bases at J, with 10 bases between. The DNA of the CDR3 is TGTGCCAGCAGTTCGGAGGGCGCGCAGTACTTC. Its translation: CASSSEGAQYF.

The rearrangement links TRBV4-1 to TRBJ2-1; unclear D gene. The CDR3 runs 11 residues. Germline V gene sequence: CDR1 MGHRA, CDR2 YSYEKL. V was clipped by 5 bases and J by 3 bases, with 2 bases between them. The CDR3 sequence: CASSGYNEQFF. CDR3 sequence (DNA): TGCGCCAGCAGCGGCTACAATGAGCAGTTCTTC.

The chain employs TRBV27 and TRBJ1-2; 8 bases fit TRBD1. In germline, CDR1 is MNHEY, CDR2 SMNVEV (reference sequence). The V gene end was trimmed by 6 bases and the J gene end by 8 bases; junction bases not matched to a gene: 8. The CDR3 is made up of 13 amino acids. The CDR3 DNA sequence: TGTGCCAGCAGCCGACAGGGGCCGTACGGCTACACCTTC. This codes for CASSRQGPYGYTF.